Listed below are T cell receptor beta chains from one sample, sequenced in a study of blood T cell repertoires in COVID-19. Assay: immunoSEQ multiplex PCR; the TCRdb copy retains only in-frame clones and omits some. The sample shows over 200,000 clones, more than 80% of them seen only once. Sequenced input: peripheral blood. These receptors all come from a man aged 25-45 years with COVID-19, enrolled during active disease. The CDR3 runs from the conserved cysteine through the conserved F or W.

v_gene: TRBV6-6; CDR3aa: CASSYSQGNTGELFF
v_gene: TRBV4-1; CDR3aa: CASSQSSRTGPNTGELFF
v_gene: TRBV5-6; CDR3aa: CASSSLQTTSSYNSPLHF
v_gene: TRBV7-2; CDR3aa: CASSLDRGDREQYF
v_gene: TRBV29-1; CDR3aa: CSVAGRAELFYEQYF
v_gene: TRBV19; CDR3aa: CASSNPRDIATNEKLFF
v_gene: TRBV6-5; CDR3aa: CASSSGSYEQYF
v_gene: TRBV6-5; CDR3aa: CASSYVSGDQPQHF
v_gene: TRBV24-1; CDR3aa: CATSDMGQGDTGELFF
v_gene: TRBV3-1/TRBV3-2; CDR3aa: CASSQGRQGWNTGELFF
v_gene: TRBV18; CDR3aa: CASSPSDRALEQFF
v_gene: TRBV28; CDR3aa: CASSRQGARTEAFF
v_gene: TRBV9; CDR3aa: CASSTNRGANEKLFF
v_gene: TRBV5-6; CDR3aa: CASSLLDRDFYGYTF
v_gene: TRBV18; CDR3aa: CASSTNPRTVTVGEQYF
v_gene: TRBV10-3; CDR3aa: CAISLDSSGNTIYF
v_gene: TRBV2; CDR3aa: CASSGWAGGGEQYF
v_gene: TRBV5-8; CDR3aa: CASSFDRNTEAFF
v_gene: TRBV3-1/TRBV3-2; CDR3aa: CASSLLAGSYEQYF
v_gene: TRBV28; CDR3aa: CASSWDTLTGELFF
v_gene: TRBV2; CDR3aa: CASSVAGRDYGYTF
v_gene: TRBV5-4; CDR3aa: CASSPGTSKSTDTQYF
v_gene: TRBV7-9; CDR3aa: CASSRTYYEQYF
v_gene: TRBV27; CDR3aa: CASSLLQLPGELFF
v_gene: TRBV9; CDR3aa: CASSPGSGNQPQHF
v_gene: TRBV24-1; CDR3aa: CATALQGAPDTQYF
v_gene: TRBV6-2/TRBV6-3; CDR3aa: CASSLFTPTGWIGYEQFF
v_gene: TRBV7-9; CDR3aa: CASWGPNTEAFF
v_gene: TRBV18; CDR3aa: CASSPSTGRGNTIYF
v_gene: TRBV6-2/TRBV6-3; CDR3aa: CASSPGITEAFF
v_gene: TRBV5-4; CDR3aa: CASSRPSGGAGEQYF
v_gene: TRBV11-1; CDR3aa: CASSYLEGGTEAFF
v_gene: TRBV18; CDR3aa: CASSPGDGLSNTIYF
v_gene: TRBV28; CDR3aa: CASGQAGGPQNIQYF
v_gene: TRBV25-1; CDR3aa: CASSDSTGYYGYTF
v_gene: TRBV5-6; CDR3aa: CASSLNPGTYEQYF